This T cell receptor beta chain stems from a study of graft-versus-host responses after intestinal transplantation. Overall study context: Recipients were given multivisceral, liver-intestinal, or isolated intestinal transplants. The recipients all started with anti-thymocyte globulin induction and then took tacrolimus and steroids for 3 to 4 years. Study observations and caveats: Circulating GvH clone levels at their peak were associated with HvG declines (early post-transplant). GvH clones appeared in recipient marrow, some first in ileum or blood.

Comments on this clone: What it binds is unknown.

The CDR3 loop spans 15 amino acids. Trimming took 3 bases from V and 4 from J; bases not matched to a gene: 5. CDR1 is MDHEN, CDR2 SYDVKM, per germline. Sequencing used immunoSEQ multiplex PCR; TCRdb keeps in-frame clones, though not all of them. This sample has around 100,000 clones, with 87% found just once. The receptor's source is a human donor who was the organ donor for an intestinal transplant. The material was unstimulated CD4+ T cells sorted from spleen or lymph node cells, obtained before transplant. The chain uses TRBV28 and TRBJ1-1; 10 bases fit TRBD1. The CDR3 loop reads CASSLPDRGGTEAFF. CDR3 bases: TGTGCCAGCAGTTTGCCGGACAGGGGGGGCACTGAAGCTTTCTTT. Variable domain in full (rest from reference TRBV28 and TRBJ1-1): DVKVTQSSRYLVKRTGEKVFLECVQDMDHENMFWYRQDPGLGLRLIYFSYDVKMKEKGDIPEGYSVSREKKERFSLILESASTNQTSMYLCASSLPDRGGTEAFFGQGTRLTVV.